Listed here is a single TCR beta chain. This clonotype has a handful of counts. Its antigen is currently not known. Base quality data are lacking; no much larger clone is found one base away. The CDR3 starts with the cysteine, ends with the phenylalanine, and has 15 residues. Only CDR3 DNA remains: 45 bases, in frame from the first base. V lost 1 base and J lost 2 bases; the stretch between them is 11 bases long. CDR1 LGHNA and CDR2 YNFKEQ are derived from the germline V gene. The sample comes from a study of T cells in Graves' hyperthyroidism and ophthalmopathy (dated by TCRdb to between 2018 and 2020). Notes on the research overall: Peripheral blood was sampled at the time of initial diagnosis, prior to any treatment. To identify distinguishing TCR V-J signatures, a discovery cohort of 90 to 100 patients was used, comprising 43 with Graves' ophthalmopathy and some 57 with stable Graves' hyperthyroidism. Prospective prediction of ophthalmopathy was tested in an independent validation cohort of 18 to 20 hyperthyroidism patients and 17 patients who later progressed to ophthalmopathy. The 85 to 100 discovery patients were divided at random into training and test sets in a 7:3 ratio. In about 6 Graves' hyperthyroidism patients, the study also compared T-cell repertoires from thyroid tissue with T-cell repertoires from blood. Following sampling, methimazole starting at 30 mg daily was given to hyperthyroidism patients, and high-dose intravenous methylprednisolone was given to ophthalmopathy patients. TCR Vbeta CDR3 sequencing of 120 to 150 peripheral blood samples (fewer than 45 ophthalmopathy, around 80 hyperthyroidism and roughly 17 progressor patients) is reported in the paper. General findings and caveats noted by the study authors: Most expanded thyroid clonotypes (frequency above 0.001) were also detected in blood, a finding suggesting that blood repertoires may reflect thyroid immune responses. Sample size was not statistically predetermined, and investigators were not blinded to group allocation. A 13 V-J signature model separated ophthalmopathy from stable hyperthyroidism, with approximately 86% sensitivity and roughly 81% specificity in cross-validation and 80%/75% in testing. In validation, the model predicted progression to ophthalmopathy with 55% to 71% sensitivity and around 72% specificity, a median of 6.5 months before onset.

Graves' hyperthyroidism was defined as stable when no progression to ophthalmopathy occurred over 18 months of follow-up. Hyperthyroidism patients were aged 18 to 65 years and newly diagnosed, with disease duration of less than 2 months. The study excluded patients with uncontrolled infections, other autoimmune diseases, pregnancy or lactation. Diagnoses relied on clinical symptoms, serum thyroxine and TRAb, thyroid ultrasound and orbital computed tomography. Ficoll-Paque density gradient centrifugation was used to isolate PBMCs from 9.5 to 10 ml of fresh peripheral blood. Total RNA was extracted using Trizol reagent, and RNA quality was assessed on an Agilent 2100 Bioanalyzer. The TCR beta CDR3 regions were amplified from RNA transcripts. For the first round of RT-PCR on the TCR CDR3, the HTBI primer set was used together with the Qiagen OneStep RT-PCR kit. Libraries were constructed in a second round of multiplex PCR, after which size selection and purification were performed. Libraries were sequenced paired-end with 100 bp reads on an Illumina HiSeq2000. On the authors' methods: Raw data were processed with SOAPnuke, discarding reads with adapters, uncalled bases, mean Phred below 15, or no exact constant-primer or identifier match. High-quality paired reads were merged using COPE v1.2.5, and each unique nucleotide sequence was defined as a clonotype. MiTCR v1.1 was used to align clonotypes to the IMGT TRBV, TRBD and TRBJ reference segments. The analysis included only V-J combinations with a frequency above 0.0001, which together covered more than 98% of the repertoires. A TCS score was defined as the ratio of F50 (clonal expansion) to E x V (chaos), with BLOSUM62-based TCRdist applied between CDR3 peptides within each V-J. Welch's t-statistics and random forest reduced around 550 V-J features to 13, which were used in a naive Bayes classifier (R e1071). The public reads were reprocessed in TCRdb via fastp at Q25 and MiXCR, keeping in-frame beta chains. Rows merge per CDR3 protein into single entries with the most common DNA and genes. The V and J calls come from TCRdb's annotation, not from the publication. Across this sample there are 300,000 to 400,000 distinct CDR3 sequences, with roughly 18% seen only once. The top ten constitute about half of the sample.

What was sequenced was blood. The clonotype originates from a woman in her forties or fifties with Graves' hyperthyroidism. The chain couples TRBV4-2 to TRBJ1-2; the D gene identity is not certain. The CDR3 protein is CASSQGRGKNYGYTF. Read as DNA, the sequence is TGTGCCAGCAGCCAAGGTCGGGGAAAGAACTATGGCTACACCTTC.